These T cell receptor beta chains were read from a single sample in a study of blood T cell repertoires in COVID-19. Sequenced by immunoSEQ multiplex PCR; TCRdb stores in-frame clones only, minus some. The table shows tens of thousands of clones, with roughly 90% occurring only once. Sample: peripheral blood. These receptors all stem from a human donor in a cohort sampled during active COVID-19. The CDR3 runs from the conserved cysteine through the conserved F or W. The D gene is left open where the match is weak. Size is stated for part of the rows, as once, few or many counts, or as a class when the clone is expanded.

d_call: TRBD1
v_call: TRBV2
j_call: TRBJ2-2
clone_size: .
cdr3_aa: CASRRQGTGELFF
cdr3_nt: TGTGCCAGCAGAAGACAGGGCACCGGGGAGCTGTTTTTT

d_call: .
v_call: TRBV11-3
j_call: TRBJ2-5
clone_size: .
cdr3_aa: CASSLYQETQYF
cdr3_nt: TGTGCCAGCAGCCTCTACCAAGAGACCCAGTACTTC

d_call: .
v_call: TRBV2
j_call: TRBJ2-1
clone_size: .
cdr3_aa: CASRELASSYNEQFF
cdr3_nt: TGTGCCAGCAGGGAACTTGCTAGCTCCTACAATGAGCAGTTCTTC

d_call: TRBD1
v_call: TRBV28
j_call: TRBJ1-6
clone_size: .
cdr3_aa: CASSLRDRGPNSPLHF
cdr3_nt: TGTGCCAGCAGTCTCCGGGACAGGGGCCCCAATTCACCCCTCCACTTT

d_call: .
v_call: TRBV27
j_call: TRBJ2-3
clone_size: .
cdr3_aa: CASSLTPFTGTQYF
cdr3_nt: TGTGCCAGCAGTTTAACACCTTTTACGGGTACGCAGTATTTT

d_call: TRBD2
v_call: TRBV7-2
j_call: TRBJ2-5
clone_size: .
cdr3_aa: CASSLNAGELAETQYF
cdr3_nt: TGTGCCAGCAGCTTGAATGCGGGAGAATTGGCAGAGACCCAGTACTTC

d_call: TRBD1
v_call: TRBV7-9
j_call: TRBJ2-7
clone_size: .
cdr3_aa: CASSPWTGRSYEQYF
cdr3_nt: TGTGCCAGCAGCCCCTGGACAGGGCGCTCCTACGAGCAGTACTTC

d_call: TRBD1
v_call: TRBV28
j_call: TRBJ1-1
clone_size: few
cdr3_aa: CASSWDRRNTEAFF
cdr3_nt: TGTGCCAGCAGCTGGGACAGGAGGAACACTGAAGCTTTCTTT

d_call: TRBD1
v_call: TRBV6-2/TRBV6-3
j_call: TRBJ2-7
clone_size: .
cdr3_aa: CASSYSGRGLHEQYF
cdr3_nt: TGTGCCAGCAGTTACTCGGGCAGGGGGCTTCACGAGCAGTACTTC

d_call: .
v_call: TRBV7-9
j_call: TRBJ2-3
clone_size: .
cdr3_aa: CASSPQGVTTDTQYF
cdr3_nt: TGTGCCAGCAGCCCACAGGGTGTTACCACAGATACGCAGTATTTT

d_call: .
v_call: TRBV19
j_call: TRBJ1-1
clone_size: .
cdr3_aa: CASSIPGDVVNTEAFF
cdr3_nt: TGTGCCAGTAGTATTCCGGGGGACGTTGTGAACACTGAAGCTTTCTTT

d_call: .
v_call: TRBV28
j_call: TRBJ2-7
clone_size: .
cdr3_aa: CASSLGQTIYEQYF
cdr3_nt: TGTGCCAGCAGTTTAGGACAGACGATCTACGAGCAGTACTTC

d_call: .
v_call: TRBV19
j_call: TRBJ2-7
clone_size: .
cdr3_aa: CASSNRDPGGYEQYF
cdr3_nt: TGTGCCAGTAGTAACCGGGACCCTGGGGGGTACGAGCAGTACTTC

d_call: TRBD2
v_call: TRBV29-1
j_call: TRBJ2-3
clone_size: .
cdr3_aa: CSVGSGEGDTQYF
cdr3_nt: TGCAGCGTTGGGAGCGGGGAAGGAGATACGCAGTATTTT

d_call: .
v_call: TRBV30
j_call: TRBJ1-1
clone_size: .
cdr3_aa: CAWSAKKGFTEAFF
cdr3_nt: TGTGCCTGGAGTGCAAAAAAGGGGTTTACTGAAGCTTTCTTT

d_call: .
v_call: TRBV11-2
j_call: TRBJ2-3
clone_size: .
cdr3_aa: CASSLGDTGTDTQYF
cdr3_nt: TGTGCCAGCAGCTTGGGAGACACCGGGACAGATACGCAGTATTTT

d_call: .
v_call: TRBV10-3
j_call: TRBJ2-1
clone_size: .
cdr3_aa: CAISVTEMSNEQFF
cdr3_nt: TGTGCCATCAGTGTCACAGAAATGTCTAATGAGCAGTTCTTC

d_call: .
v_call: TRBV2
j_call: TRBJ2-6
clone_size: .
cdr3_aa: CASIPAGANVLTF
cdr3_nt: TGTGCCAGCATCCCCGCTGGGGCCAACGTCCTGACTTTC

d_call: .
v_call: TRBV30
j_call: TRBJ2-6
clone_size: .
cdr3_aa: CAWMTGQSSSGANVLTF
cdr3_nt: TGTGCCTGGATGACGGGACAATCATCCTCTGGGGCCAACGTCCTGACTTTC

d_call: TRBD1
v_call: TRBV18
j_call: TRBJ1-4
clone_size: .
cdr3_aa: CASSWTGGRINEKLFF
cdr3_nt: TGTGCCAGCTCATGGACAGGGGGAAGAATTAATGAAAAACTGTTTTTT

d_call: .
v_call: TRBV9
j_call: TRBJ2-5
clone_size: .
cdr3_aa: CASSVRGRETQYF
cdr3_nt: TGTGCCAGCAGCGTAAGGGGTAGGGAGACCCAGTACTTC

d_call: .
v_call: TRBV28
j_call: TRBJ2-7
clone_size: .
cdr3_aa: CASSSPSSYEQYF
cdr3_nt: TGTGCCAGCAGTTCACCTAGCTCCTACGAGCAGTACTTC

d_call: TRBD2
v_call: TRBV30
j_call: TRBJ2-1
clone_size: .
cdr3_aa: CAWSDLISGRIPKQFF
cdr3_nt: TGTGCCTGGAGTGACTTAATTAGCGGGAGAATCCCGAAGCAGTTCTTC

d_call: TRBD1
v_call: TRBV5-4
j_call: TRBJ2-1
clone_size: .
cdr3_aa: CASSLDRGEQFF
cdr3_nt: TGTGCCAGCAGCTTGGACAGGGGGGAGCAGTTCTTC

d_call: .
v_call: TRBV18
j_call: TRBJ2-7
clone_size: .
cdr3_aa: CASSQALKYEQYF
cdr3_nt: TGTGCCAGCTCCCAGGCGCTGAAGTACGAGCAGTACTTC

d_call: .
v_call: TRBV25-1
j_call: TRBJ2-7
clone_size: once
cdr3_aa: CATLTGFEQYF
cdr3_nt: TGTGCCACACTTACAGGGTTCGAGCAGTACTTC

d_call: TRBD1
v_call: TRBV6-1
j_call: TRBJ1-1
clone_size: few
cdr3_aa: CASSEFWTGIEAFF
cdr3_nt: TGTGCCAGCAGTGAATTTTGGACAGGGATCGAAGCTTTCTTT

d_call: TRBD1
v_call: TRBV28
j_call: TRBJ1-5
clone_size: .
cdr3_aa: CASSLLGQGRGNQPQHF
cdr3_nt: TGTGCCAGCAGTTTATTAGGACAGGGAAGAGGCAATCAGCCCCAGCATTTT

d_call: .
v_call: TRBV7-9
j_call: TRBJ2-7
clone_size: .
cdr3_aa: CASSATYEQYF
cdr3_nt: TGTGCCAGCAGCGCGACCTACGAGCAGTACTTC

d_call: .
v_call: TRBV7-6
j_call: TRBJ2-3
clone_size: .
cdr3_aa: CASSPRTIDTQYF
cdr3_nt: TGTGCCAGCAGCCCACGGACTATAGATACGCAGTATTTT

d_call: TRBD1
v_call: TRBV2
j_call: TRBJ1-1
clone_size: .
cdr3_aa: CASSLHDRVAFF
cdr3_nt: TGTGCCAGCAGCCTCCACGACAGGGTAGCTTTCTTT

d_call: .
v_call: TRBV5-8
j_call: TRBJ1-3
clone_size: .
cdr3_aa: CASSPWTAGNTIYF
cdr3_nt: TGTGCCAGCAGCCCCTGGACAGCTGGAAACACCATATATTTT

d_call: .
v_call: TRBV5-5
j_call: TRBJ1-5
clone_size: .
cdr3_aa: CASSSGQLLGNQPQHF
cdr3_nt: TGTGCCAGCAGCTCCGGACAGTTGCTGGGCAATCAGCCCCAGCATTTT

d_call: TRBD2
v_call: TRBV5-1
j_call: TRBJ2-7
clone_size: .
cdr3_aa: CASSVDLAVSSYEQYF
cdr3_nt: TGCGCCAGCAGCGTAGATCTAGCGGTTAGCTCCTACGAGCAGTACTTC

d_call: .
v_call: TRBV6-2/TRBV6-3
j_call: TRBJ2-1
clone_size: .
cdr3_aa: CASSYRRNSYNEQFF
cdr3_nt: TGTGCCAGCAGTTACAGGCGGAACTCCTACAATGAGCAGTTCTTC

d_call: .
v_call: TRBV7-2
j_call: TRBJ2-7
clone_size: .
cdr3_aa: CASSTTGYSYEQYF
cdr3_nt: TGTGCCAGCAGCACTACAGGGTATTCCTACGAGCAGTACTTC

d_call: TRBD2
v_call: TRBV29-1
j_call: TRBJ2-1
clone_size: .
cdr3_aa: CSVRASGNYNEQFF
cdr3_nt: TGCAGCGTTCGGGCTAGCGGGAATTACAATGAGCAGTTCTTC